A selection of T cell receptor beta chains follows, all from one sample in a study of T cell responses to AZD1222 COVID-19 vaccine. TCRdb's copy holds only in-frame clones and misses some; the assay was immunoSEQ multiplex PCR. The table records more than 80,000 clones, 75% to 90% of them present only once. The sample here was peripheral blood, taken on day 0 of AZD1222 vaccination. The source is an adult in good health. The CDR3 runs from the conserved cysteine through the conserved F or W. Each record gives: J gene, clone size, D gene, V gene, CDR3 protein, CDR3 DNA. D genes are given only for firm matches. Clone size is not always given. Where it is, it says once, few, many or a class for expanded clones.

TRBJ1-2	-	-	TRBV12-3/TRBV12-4	CASSPQQAYGYTF	TGTGCCAGCAGCCCACAGCAGGCCTATGGCTACACCTTC
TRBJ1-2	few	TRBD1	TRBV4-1	CASSQEDREANYGYTF	TGCGCCAGCAGCCAAGAGGACAGGGAAGCTAACTATGGCTACACCTTC
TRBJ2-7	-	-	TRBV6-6	CASSYSVGGYEQYF	TGTGCCAGCAGTTACAGCGTGGGGGGCTACGAGCAGTACTTC
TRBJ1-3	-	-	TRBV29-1	CSAVPTGGNTIYF	TGCAGCGCCGTACCGACGGGGGGAAACACCATATATTTT
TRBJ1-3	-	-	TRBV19	CASSPPGTGNTIYF	TGTGCCAGTAGTCCCCCAGGTACTGGAAACACCATATATTTT
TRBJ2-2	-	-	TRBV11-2	CASSLGGNTGELFF	TGTGCCAGCAGCTTAGGAGGGAACACCGGGGAGCTGTTTTTT
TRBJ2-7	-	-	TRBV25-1	CASSTPGHYEQYF	TGTGCCAGCAGTACGCCAGGTCACTACGAGCAGTACTTC
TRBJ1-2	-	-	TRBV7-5	CARSSQGRDGYTF	TGTGCCAGAAGCTCACAGGGGCGCGATGGCTACACCTTC
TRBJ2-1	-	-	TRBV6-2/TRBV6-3	CASSYGLGFDEQFF	TGTGCCAGCAGTTACGGGCTAGGCTTCGATGAGCAGTTCTTC
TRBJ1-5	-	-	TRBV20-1	CSASPSGDQPQHF	TGCAGTGCTAGTCCCTCCGGCGATCAGCCCCAGCATTTT
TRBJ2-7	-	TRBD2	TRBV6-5	CASRSSSGRVREQYF	TGTGCCAGCAGGAGCTCTAGCGGGAGGGTGCGCGAGCAGTACTTC
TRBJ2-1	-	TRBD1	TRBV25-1	CASSEGQGNSWWNEQFF	TGTGCCAGCAGTGAGGGACAGGGGAACTCATGGTGGAATGAGCAGTTCTTC
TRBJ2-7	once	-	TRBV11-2	CASSRGGGGAYEQYF	TGTGCCAGCAGCCGCGGGGGCGGAGGGGCCTACGAGCAGTACTTC
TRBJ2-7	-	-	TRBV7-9	CASSFQGGEQYF	TGTGCCAGCAGCTTTCAGGGAGGCGAGCAGTACTTC
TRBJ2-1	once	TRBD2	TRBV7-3	CASSSRLAGGSYNEQFF	TGTGCCAGCAGCTCGCGACTAGCGGGAGGATCCTACAATGAGCAGTTCTTC
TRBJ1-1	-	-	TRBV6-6	CASSYRGLNTEAFF	TGTGCCAGCAGTTACCGGGGTTTGAACACTGAAGCTTTCTTT
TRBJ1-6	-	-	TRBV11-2	CASSLESRNSPLHF	TGTGCCAGCAGCTTAGAATCAAGGAATTCACCCCTCCACTTT
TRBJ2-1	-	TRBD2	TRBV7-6	CASSLFGTSGRNEQFF	TGTGCCAGCAGCTTATTTGGGACTAGCGGGAGAAATGAGCAGTTCTTC
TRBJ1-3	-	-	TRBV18	CASSPPGARGNTIYF	TGTGCCAGCTCACCACCAGGGGCAAGGGGAAACACCATATATTTT
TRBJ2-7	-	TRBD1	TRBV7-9	CASSLGRGSYEQYF	TGTGCCAGCAGCTTAGGCAGGGGGTCCTACGAGCAGTACTTC
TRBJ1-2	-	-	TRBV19	CASSIDSQGLLLYGYTF	TGTGCCAGTAGTATAGATAGCCAGGGACTACTTCTTTATGGCTACACCTTC
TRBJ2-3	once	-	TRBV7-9	CASSLALRGPTDTQYF	TGTGCCAGCAGCTTAGCGCTAAGGGGCCCTACAGATACGCAGTATTTT
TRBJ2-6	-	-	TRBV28	CASSLARAGANVLTF	TGTGCCAGCAGTTTGGCGAGGGCCGGGGCCAACGTCCTGACTTTC
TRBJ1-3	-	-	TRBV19	CASSIGTKLRYSGNTIYF	TGTGCCAGTAGTATTGGTACTAAACTCAGGTACTCTGGAAACACCATATATTTT
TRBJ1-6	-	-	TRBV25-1	CASTRGLYNSPLHF	TGTGCCAGCACCCGAGGACTGTATAATTCACCCCTCCACTTT
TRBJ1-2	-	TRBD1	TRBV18	CASSTGTGLGGYTF	TGTGCCAGCTCAACGGGGACAGGTCTGGGAGGCTACACCTTC
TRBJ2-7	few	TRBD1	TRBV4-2	CASSQVGTANYEQYF	TGTGCCAGCAGCCAAGTCGGGACAGCGAACTACGAGCAGTACTTC
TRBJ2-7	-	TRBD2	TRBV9	CASSVGDSGRVGYEQYF	TGTGCCAGCAGCGTAGGAGATAGCGGGAGAGTCGGCTACGAGCAGTACTTC
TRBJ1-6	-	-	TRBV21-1	CASSDWTGGGSPLHF	TGTGCCAGCAGCGACTGGACAGGGGGAGGTTCACCCCTCCACTTT
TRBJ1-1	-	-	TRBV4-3	CASSQVGDTEAFF	TGCGCCAGCAGCCAAGTCGGTGACACTGAAGCTTTCTTT
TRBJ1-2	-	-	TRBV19	CASSIDPEGLYGYTF	TGTGCCAGTAGTATAGATCCGGAGGGTCTCTATGGCTACACCTTC
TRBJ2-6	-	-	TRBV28	CASSWTLSGANVLTF	TGTGCCAGCAGCTGGACCCTCTCTGGGGCCAACGTCCTGACTTTC
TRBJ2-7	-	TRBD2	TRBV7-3	CASRETSDSYEQYF	TGTGCCAGCCGCGAGACTAGCGACTCCTACGAGCAGTACTTC
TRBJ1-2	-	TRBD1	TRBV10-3	CAISDGGQGVYGYTF	TGTGCCATCAGTGACGGGGGACAGGGAGTCTATGGCTACACCTTC
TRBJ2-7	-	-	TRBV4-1	CASSWAGNEQYF	TGCGCCAGCAGCTGGGCAGGGAACGAGCAGTACTTC
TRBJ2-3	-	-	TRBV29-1	CSVLSTGRAGTQYF	TGCAGCGTTCTATCGACAGGCAGGGCGGGCACGCAGTATTTT
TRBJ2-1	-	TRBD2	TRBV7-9	CASSPTSGYSSYNEQFF	TGTGCCAGCAGCCCAACTAGCGGGTACAGCTCCTACAATGAGCAGTTCTTC
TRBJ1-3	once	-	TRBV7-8	CASGQKRNTIYF	TGTGCCAGCGGGCAGAAAAGAAACACCATATATTTT
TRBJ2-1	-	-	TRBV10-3	CATGFTNEQFF	TGTGCCACCGGATTCACAAATGAGCAGTTCTTC
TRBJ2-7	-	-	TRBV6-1	CASSENGRYEQYF	TGTGCCAGCAGTGAAAATGGACGCTACGAGCAGTACTTC
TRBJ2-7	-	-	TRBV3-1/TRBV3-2	CASSQAVQSGKYEQYF	TGTGCCAGCAGCCAAGCTGTCCAATCGGGGAAATACGAGCAGTACTTC
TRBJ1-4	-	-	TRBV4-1	CASSQDPRRGEKLFF	TGCGCCAGCAGCCAAGATCCCAGGAGGGGTGAAAAACTGTTTTTT
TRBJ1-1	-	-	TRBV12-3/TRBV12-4	CASSPTSGEAFF	TGTGCCAGCAGTCCGACATCGGGAGAAGCTTTCTTT
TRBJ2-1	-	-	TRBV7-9	CASSLVPSNEQFF	TGTGCCAGCAGCTTAGTACCGAGCAATGAGCAGTTCTTC
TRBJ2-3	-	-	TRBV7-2	CASSPATRGGTQYF	TGTGCCAGCAGCCCGGCGACCAGAGGCGGTACGCAGTATTTT
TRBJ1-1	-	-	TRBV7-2	CASSLAGGGNTEAFF	TGTGCCAGCAGCCTAGCGGGAGGCGGGAACACTGAAGCTTTCTTT
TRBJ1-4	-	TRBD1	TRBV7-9	CASSFASGTGWSTNEKLFF	TGTGCCAGCAGCTTCGCCTCCGGGACAGGGTGGTCTACTAATGAAAAACTGTTTTTT
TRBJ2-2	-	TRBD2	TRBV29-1	CSVEARGRGTGELFF	TGCAGCGTTGAAGCGCGCGGGAGAGGCACCGGGGAGCTGTTTTTT
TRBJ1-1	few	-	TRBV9	CASSQPNTEAFF	TGTGCCAGCAGCCAACCGAACACTGAAGCTTTCTTT
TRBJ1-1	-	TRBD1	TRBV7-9	CASSLAVQGAPEAFF	TGTGCCAGCAGCTTAGCGGTCCAGGGGGCTCCTGAAGCTTTCTTT
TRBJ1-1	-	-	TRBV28	CASRTGTEAFF	TGTGCCAGCAGAACCGGGACAGAAGCTTTCTTT
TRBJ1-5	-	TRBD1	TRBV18	CASSAGTGELIDQPQHF	TGTGCCAGCTCAGCCGGGACAGGGGAGCTCATAGATCAGCCCCAGCATTTT
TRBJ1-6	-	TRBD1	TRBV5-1	CASSLGQGGNSPLHF	TGCGCCAGCAGCTTGGGACAGGGGGGGAATTCACCCCTCCACTTT
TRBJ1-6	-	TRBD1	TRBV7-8	CASSLGQGYSPLHF	TGTGCCAGCAGCTTGGGACAGGGATATTCACCCCTCCACTTT
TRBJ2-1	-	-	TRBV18	CASSPGSSGHNEQFF	TGTGCCAGCTCACCGGGGAGTAGCGGACACAATGAGCAGTTCTTC